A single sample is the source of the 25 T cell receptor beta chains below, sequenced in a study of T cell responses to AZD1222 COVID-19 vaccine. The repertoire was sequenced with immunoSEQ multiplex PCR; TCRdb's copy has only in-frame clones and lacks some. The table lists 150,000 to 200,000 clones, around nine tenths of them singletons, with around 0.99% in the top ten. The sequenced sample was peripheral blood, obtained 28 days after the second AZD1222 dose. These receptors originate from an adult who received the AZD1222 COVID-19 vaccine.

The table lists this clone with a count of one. The chain's CDR3 is CSVGTGSLYGYTF. The DNA for the CDR3 is TGCAGCGTTGGCACAGGGTCCCTCTATGGCTACACCTTC. V and J are TRBV29-1 and TRBJ1-2, with a tentative D call TRBD1 (6 bases). Germline CDR1 reads SQVTM; CDR2 reads ANQGSEA. The CDR3 is 13 amino acids. V gave up 4 bases and J gave up 4 bases, with 13 bases separating them.

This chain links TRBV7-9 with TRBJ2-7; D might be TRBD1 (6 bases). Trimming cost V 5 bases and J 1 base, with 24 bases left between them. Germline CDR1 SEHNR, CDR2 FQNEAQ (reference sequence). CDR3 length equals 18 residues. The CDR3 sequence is CASSPPQLDSWVSYEQYF. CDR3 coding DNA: TGTGCCAGCAGCCCCCCCCAATTGGACAGCTGGGTTTCCTACGAGCAGTACTTC.

In nucleotides, the CDR3 is TGCAGCGTTGTGGGGACAGGGCATAGGGGCTACACCTTC. Encoded protein: CSVVGTGHRGYTF. The chain couples TRBV29-1 to TRBJ1-2; TRBD1 agrees at 9 bases. With V trimmed by 4 bases and J by 8 bases, 8 bases remained unmatched. The CDR3 spans 13 residues. In germline, CDR1 is SQVTM, CDR2 ANQGSEA. Supplemented by reference TRBV29-1 and TRBJ1-2, the full variable domain reads SAVISQKPSRDICQRGTSLTIQCQVDSQVTMMFWYRQQPGQSLTLIATANQGSEATYESGFVIDKFPISRPNLTFSTLTVSNMSPEDSSIYLCSVVGTGHRGYTFGSGTRLTVV.

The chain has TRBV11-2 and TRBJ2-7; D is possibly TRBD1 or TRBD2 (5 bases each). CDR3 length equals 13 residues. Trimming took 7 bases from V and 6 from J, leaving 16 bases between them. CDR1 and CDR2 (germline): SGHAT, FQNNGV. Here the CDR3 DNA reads TGTGCCAGCACTCGCTCGAGGGGTGGCGAGCAGTACTTC. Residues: CASTRSRGGEQYF.

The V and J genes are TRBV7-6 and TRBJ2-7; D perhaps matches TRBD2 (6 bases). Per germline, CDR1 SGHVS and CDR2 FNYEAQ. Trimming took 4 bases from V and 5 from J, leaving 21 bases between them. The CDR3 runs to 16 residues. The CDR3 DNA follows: TGTGCCAGCAGCTCCGACGTAGCGGCCCCCAGGCACGAGCAGTACTTC. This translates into CASSSDVAAPRHEQYF.

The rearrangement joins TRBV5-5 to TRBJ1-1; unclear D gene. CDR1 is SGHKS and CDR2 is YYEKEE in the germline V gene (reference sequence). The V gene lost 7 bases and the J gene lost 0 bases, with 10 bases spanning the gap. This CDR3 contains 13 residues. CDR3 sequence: CASLLWLNTEAFF. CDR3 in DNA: TGTGCCAGCCTCCTTTGGTTGAACACTGAAGCTTTCTTT.

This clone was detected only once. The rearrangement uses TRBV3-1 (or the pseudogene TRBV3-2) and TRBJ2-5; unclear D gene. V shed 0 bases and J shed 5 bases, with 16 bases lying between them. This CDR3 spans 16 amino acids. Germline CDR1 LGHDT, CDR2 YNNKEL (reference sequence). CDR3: CASSQEGRNPHETQYF. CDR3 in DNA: TGTGCCAGCAGCCAAGAGGGTAGAAACCCTCATGAGACCCAGTACTTC.

The CDR3 loop reads CASSLVAGAPYNEQFF. The CDR3 coding sequence is TGTGCCAGCAGCTTGGTAGCGGGGGCTCCCTACAATGAGCAGTTCTTC. V and J are TRBV5-8 and TRBJ2-1; 9 nucleotides agree with TRBD2. The CDR3 runs 16 residues. Looked up from germline, CDR1 is SGHTS and CDR2 is YDEGEE. V dropped 0 bases and J dropped 2; count of bases not matched to a gene: 3. Using reference TRBV5-8 and TRBJ2-1 for the parts outside the CDR3, the full variable domain is EAGVTQSPTHLIKTRGQQATLRCSPISGHTSVYWYQQALGLGLQFLLWYDEGEERNRGNFPPRFSGRQFPNYSSELNVNALELEDSALYLCASSLVAGAPYNEQFFGPGTRLTVL.

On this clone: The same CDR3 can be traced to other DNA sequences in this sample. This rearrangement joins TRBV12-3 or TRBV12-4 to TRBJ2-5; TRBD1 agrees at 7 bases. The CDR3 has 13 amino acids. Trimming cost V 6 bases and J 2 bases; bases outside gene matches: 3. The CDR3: CASRPGQQETQYF. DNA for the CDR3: TGTGCCAGCAGGCCGGGACAGCAAGAGACCCAGTACTTC.

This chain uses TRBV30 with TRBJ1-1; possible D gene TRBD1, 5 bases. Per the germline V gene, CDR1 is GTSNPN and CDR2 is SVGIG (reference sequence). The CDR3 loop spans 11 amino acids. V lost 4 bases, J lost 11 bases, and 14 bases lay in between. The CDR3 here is CAWINIGGAFF. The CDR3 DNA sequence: TGTGCCTGGATTAATATCGGGGGGGCTTTCTTT.

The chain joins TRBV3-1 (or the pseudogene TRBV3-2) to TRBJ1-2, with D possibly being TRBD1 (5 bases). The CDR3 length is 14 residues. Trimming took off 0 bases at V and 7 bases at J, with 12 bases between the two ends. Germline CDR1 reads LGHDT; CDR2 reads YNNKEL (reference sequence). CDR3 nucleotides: TGTGCCAGCAGCCAAGAAAAGGGGATCGGTGGCTACACCTTC. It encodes CASSQEKGIGGYTF.

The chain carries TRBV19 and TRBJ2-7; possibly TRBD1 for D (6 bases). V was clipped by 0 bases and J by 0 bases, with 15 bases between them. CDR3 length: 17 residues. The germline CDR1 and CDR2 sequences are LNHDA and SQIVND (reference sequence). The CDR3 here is CASSIDPRTVNSYEQYF. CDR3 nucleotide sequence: TGTGCCAGTAGTATAGACCCACGGACAGTTAACTCCTACGAGCAGTACTTC.

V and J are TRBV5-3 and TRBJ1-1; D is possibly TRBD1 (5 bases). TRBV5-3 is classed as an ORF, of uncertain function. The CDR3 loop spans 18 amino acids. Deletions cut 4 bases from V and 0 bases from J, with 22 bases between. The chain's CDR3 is CARSIRTGARIVNTEAFF. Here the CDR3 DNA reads TGTGCCAGAAGCATACGGACCGGGGCGAGAATAGTGAACACTGAAGCTTTCTTT.

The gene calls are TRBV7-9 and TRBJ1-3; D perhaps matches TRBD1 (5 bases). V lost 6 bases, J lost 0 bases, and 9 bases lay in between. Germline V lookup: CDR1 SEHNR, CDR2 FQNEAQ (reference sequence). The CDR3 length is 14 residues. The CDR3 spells CASRRGGSGNTIYF. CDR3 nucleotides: TGTGCCAGCAGGCGTGGGGGCTCTGGAAACACCATATATTTT.

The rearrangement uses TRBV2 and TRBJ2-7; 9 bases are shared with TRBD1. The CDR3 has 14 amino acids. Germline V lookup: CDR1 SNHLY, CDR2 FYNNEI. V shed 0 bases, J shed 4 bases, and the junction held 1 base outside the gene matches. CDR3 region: CASSEAGQGYEQYF. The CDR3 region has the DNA TGTGCCAGCAGTGAAGCGGGACAGGGTTACGAGCAGTACTTC.

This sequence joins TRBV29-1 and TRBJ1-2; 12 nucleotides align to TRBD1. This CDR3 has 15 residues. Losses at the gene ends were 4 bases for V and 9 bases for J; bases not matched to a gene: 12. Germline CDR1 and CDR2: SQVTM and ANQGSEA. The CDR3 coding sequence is TGCAGCGTTGGGCCACCGGGACAGGGGGCAGTGAGCTACACCTTC. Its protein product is CSVGPPGQGAVSYTF.

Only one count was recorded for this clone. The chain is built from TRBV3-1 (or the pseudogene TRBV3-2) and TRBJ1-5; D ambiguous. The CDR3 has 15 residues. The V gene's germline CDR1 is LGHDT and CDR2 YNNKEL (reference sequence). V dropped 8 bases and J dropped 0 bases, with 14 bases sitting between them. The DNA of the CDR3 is TGTGCCAGCCCAGTGGTGCACCATAGCAATCAGCCCCAGCATTTT. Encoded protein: CASPVVHHSNQPQHF.

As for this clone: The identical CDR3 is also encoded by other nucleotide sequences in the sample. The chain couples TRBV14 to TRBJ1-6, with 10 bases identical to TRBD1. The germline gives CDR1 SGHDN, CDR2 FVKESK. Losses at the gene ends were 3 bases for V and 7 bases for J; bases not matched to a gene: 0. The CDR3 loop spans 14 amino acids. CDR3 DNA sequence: TGTGCCAGCAGCCAGGACAGGGGGAATTCACCCCTCCACTTT. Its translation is CASSQDRGNSPLHF.

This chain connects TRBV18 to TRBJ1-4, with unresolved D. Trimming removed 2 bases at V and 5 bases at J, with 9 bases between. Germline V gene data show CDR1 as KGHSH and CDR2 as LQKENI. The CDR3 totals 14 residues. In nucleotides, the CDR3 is TGTGCCAGCTCACCAGTCAGAGGGAATGAAAAACTGTTTTTT. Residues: CASSPVRGNEKLFF.

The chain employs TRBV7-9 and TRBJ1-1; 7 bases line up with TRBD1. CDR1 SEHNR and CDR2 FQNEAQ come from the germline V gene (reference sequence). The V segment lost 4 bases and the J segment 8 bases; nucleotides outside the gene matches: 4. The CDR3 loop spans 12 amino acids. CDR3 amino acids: CASSWTGYEAFF. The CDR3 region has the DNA TGTGCCAGCAGCTGGACAGGCTACGAAGCTTTCTTT.

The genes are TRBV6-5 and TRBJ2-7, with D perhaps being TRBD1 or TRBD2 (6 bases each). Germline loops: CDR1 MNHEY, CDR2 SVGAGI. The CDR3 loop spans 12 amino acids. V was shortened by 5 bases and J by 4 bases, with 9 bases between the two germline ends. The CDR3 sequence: CASSRRGYEQYF. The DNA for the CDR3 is TGTGCCAGCAGTAGGAGGGGGTACGAGCAGTACTTC.

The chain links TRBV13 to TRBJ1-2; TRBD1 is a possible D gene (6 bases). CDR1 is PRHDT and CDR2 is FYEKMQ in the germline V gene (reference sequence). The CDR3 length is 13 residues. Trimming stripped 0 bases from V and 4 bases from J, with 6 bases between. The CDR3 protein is CASSLGGGYGYTF. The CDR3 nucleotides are TGTGCCAGCAGCTTAGGAGGGGGCTATGGCTACACCTTC.

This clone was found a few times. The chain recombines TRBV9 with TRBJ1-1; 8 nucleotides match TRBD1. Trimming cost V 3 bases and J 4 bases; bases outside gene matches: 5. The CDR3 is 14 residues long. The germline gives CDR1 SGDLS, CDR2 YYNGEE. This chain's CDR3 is CASSDGQGVTEAFF. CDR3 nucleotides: TGTGCCAGCAGCGACGGACAGGGAGTCACTGAAGCTTTCTTT.

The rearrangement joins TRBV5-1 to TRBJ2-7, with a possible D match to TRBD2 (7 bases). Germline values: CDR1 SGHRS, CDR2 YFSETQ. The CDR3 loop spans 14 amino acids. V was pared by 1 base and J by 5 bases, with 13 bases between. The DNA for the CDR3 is TGCGCCAGCAGCTTGACGGGGGGCAGAGACGAGCAGTACTTC. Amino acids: CASSLTGGRDEQYF.

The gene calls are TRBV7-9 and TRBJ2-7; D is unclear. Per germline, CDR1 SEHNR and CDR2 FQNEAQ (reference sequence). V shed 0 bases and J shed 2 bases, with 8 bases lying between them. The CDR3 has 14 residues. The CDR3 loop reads CASSLAEPTYEQYF. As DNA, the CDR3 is TGTGCCAGCAGCTTAGCGGAACCAACCTACGAGCAGTACTTC.